The rows below give T cell receptor beta chains drawn from one sample of a study of OX40 agonist ivuxolimab in advanced cancers. Using immunoSEQ multiplex PCR, the repertoire was profiled, and TCRdb retains in-frame clones only, with some absent. Seen here are fewer than 120,000 clones, approximately 89% observed once, and the top ten hold about 0.3%. The sample was CD4+ or CD8+ T cells sorted from blood, taken in a trial of the OX40 agonist ivuxolimab. The receptors were sampled from an adult with an advanced solid tumor such as melanoma, head and neck, liver or kidney cancer. Both conserved end residues are part of each CDR3. A D gene is named only where the DNA matches it firmly. Clone size is stated in some rows and not others, as once, few, many or a class when expanded.

d_gene,j_gene,v_gene,abundance,CDR3nt,CDR3aa
TRBD1,TRBJ2-7,TRBV14,NA,TGTGCCAGCAGCCAATCCTCCAAACAAAACCGGGACAGCCAAACCTACGAGCAGTACTTC,CASSQSSKQNRDSQTYEQYF
NA,TRBJ1-2,TRBV5-6,NA,TGTGCCAGCAGCTTCACGGGGCCGAACTATGGCTACACCTTC,CASSFTGPNYGYTF
NA,TRBJ1-2,TRBV7-2,NA,TGTGCCAGCAGCTTAGGAGGTTCCTATGGCTACACCTTC,CASSLGGSYGYTF
NA,TRBJ2-5,TRBV5-4,NA,TGTGCCAGCAGCTCCCGGGACCGCGGGGGCTTACTGGCCCAGTACTTC,CASSSRDRGGLLAQYF
TRBD1,TRBJ2-7,TRBV7-9,once,TGTGCCAGCAGCTTAGGTAGGACAGGCCTGTCCTACGAGCAGTACTTC,CASSLGRTGLSYEQYF
TRBD2,TRBJ2-3,TRBV7-2,NA,TGTGCCAGCACCCCTACTAGCGGGGTTACAGATACGCAGTATTTT,CASTPTSGVTDTQYF
NA,TRBJ1-6,TRBV6-6,NA,TGTGCCAGCAGTTTCAGGGATGGATCCCTCCACTTT,CASSFRDGSLHF
NA,TRBJ2-7,TRBV11-2,NA,TGTGCCAGCAGCTTAGGGCAGGGAGGCTACGAGCAGTACTTC,CASSLGQGGYEQYF
NA,TRBJ2-7,TRBV19,NA,TGTGCCAGTAGTATTGCTAGGGGGGGGAGGTACTACGAGCAGTACTTC,CASSIARGGRYYEQYF
TRBD2,TRBJ2-1,TRBV9,NA,TGTGCCAGCAGCGTCCTACTAGCGGGAGGGTACAATGAGCAGTTCTTC,CASSVLLAGGYNEQFF
NA,TRBJ1-1,TRBV4-2,NA,TGTGCCAGCAGCCAAGTATTGTTAGGTTATGCTGAAGCTTTCTTT,CASSQVLLGYAEAFF
NA,TRBJ2-5,TRBV7-6,once,TGTGCCAGCAGCTTAAATATCTGGGAGACCCAGTACTTC,CASSLNIWETQYF
TRBD1,TRBJ1-1,TRBV15,NA,TGTGCCACCAGCAGAGGGCGAGGGGGCGCAGGTGAAGCTTTCTTT,CATSRGRGGAGEAFF
NA,TRBJ2-7,TRBV7-9,NA,TGTGCCAGCAGCGGCGACAGGTCCTTGAGCTCCTACGAGCAGTACTTC,CASSGDRSLSSYEQYF
NA,TRBJ1-5,TRBV5-8,NA,TGTGCCAGCAGCTTGTTTATCTCGGGTTCTGGCGTAAATCAGCCCCAGCATTTT,CASSLFISGSGVNQPQHF
NA,TRBJ1-2,TRBV10-2,NA,TGCGCCAGCAGTGAGTCCGGCAGGGGTGCTGGCTACACCTTC,CASSESGRGAGYTF
NA,TRBJ2-6,TRBV5-1,NA,TGCGCCAGCAGCCCCTTACGACAGAGTTTATTCTCTGGGGCCAACGTCCTGACTTTC,CASSPLRQSLFSGANVLTF
NA,TRBJ2-1,TRBV19,NA,TGTGCCAGTAGTATAATTCCGCTGTCCCCTAATGAGCAGTTCTTC,CASSIIPLSPNEQFF
NA,TRBJ2-3,TRBV7-9,NA,TGTGCCAGCAGCTTGGGGGACTCCATTCGCACAGATACGCAGTATTTT,CASSLGDSIRTDTQYF
NA,TRBJ2-2,TRBV19,NA,TGTGCCAGTAGTATGGGGGACACCGGGGAGCTGTTTTTT,CASSMGDTGELFF
NA,TRBJ1-1,TRBV4-1,few,TGCGCCAGCAGCCAAGATCAATTTATGAGGAGGGGCGCGAACACTGAAGCTTTCTTT,CASSQDQFMRRGANTEAFF
NA,TRBJ2-7,TRBV18,NA,TGTGCCAGCTCACCCGACTTGGACTCCTACGAGCAGTACTTC,CASSPDLDSYEQYF
NA,TRBJ1-1,TRBV5-1,NA,TGCGCCAGCAGCTTGAGGCAGCAGAACACTGAAGCTTTCTTT,CASSLRQQNTEAFF
NA,TRBJ1-1,TRBV5-6,once,TGTGCCAGCAGCTTGTTCGGTATACAGTCATACATGAACACTGAAGCTTTCTTT,CASSLFGIQSYMNTEAFF
TRBD1,TRBJ2-6,TRBV2,NA,TGTGCCAGCAGGGGGTCCAGGACAGGCCACTCTGGGGCCAACGTCCTGACTTTC,CASRGSRTGHSGANVLTF
NA,TRBJ1-2,TRBV28,NA,TGTGCCAGCAATCAGGCGCTAGCTAACTATGGCTACACCTTC,CASNQALANYGYTF
NA,TRBJ1-1,TRBV7-9,NA,TGTGCCAGCAGCATAAGTTGGACTGAAGCTTTCTTT,CASSISWTEAFF
NA,TRBJ1-2,TRBV19,NA,TGTGCCAGTAGTATCTCACAAAACTCCTATGGCTACACCTTC,CASSISQNSYGYTF
NA,TRBJ1-4,TRBV21-1,NA,TGTGCCAGCAGCAAATCGGTGGGACCGGGACAAAGGGTAGAAGGGCTGTTTTTT,CASSKSVGPGQRVEGLFF
NA,TRBJ2-7,TRBV30,NA,TGTGCCTGGAGTGATAGGTGGGATCACTACTTC,CAWSDRWDHYF
NA,TRBJ2-6,TRBV7-3,NA,TGTGCCAGCAGCTTAAACCCCCCGGGGAGGTTCTCTGGGGCCAACGTCCTGACTTTC,CASSLNPPGRFSGANVLTF
NA,TRBJ2-6,TRBV5-1,NA,TGCGCCAGCAGCCAGGATGGCAAAATACGCTCTGGGGCCAACGTCCTGACTTTC,CASSQDGKIRSGANVLTF
NA,TRBJ1-2,TRBV11-2,few,TGTGCCAGCAGCTTAGTCTCCCCCGGCTACACCTTC,CASSLVSPGYTF
TRBD2,TRBJ2-3,TRBV7-9,NA,TGTGCCAGCAGCTTACTAGCGGGAGATATGTTTAGCACAGATACGCAGTATTTT,CASSLLAGDMFSTDTQYF
NA,TRBJ1-1,TRBV9,NA,TGTGCCAGCAGCGTAGACCCGTGGGCCATGAACACTGAAGCTTTCTTT,CASSVDPWAMNTEAFF
NA,TRBJ2-5,TRBV7-9,NA,TGTGCCAGCAACTTAAGGGGCGAGGAGGAGACCCAGTACTTC,CASNLRGEEETQYF
TRBD2,TRBJ2-2,TRBV28,once,TGTGCCAGCTACGGGACTAGCGGGAGGGTGGACACCGGGGAGCTGTTTTTT,CASYGTSGRVDTGELFF
TRBD2,TRBJ2-7,TRBV5-6,NA,TGTGCCAGCAGCTCGACTAGCGGGAGGACCTACGAGCAGTACTTC,CASSSTSGRTYEQYF
NA,TRBJ2-7,TRBV29-1,NA,TGCAGCGTTAGAAGGGAATCCTCCTACGAGCAGTACTTC,CSVRRESSYEQYF
TRBD1,TRBJ1-4,TRBV4-1,few,TGCGCCAGCAGCCAAGGGACAGGGGGCTCCCGAAGGGGTGAAAAACTGTTTTTT,CASSQGTGGSRRGEKLFF
NA,TRBJ2-5,TRBV30,NA,TGTGCCTGGAGTATGTTGGGGCCCCAAGAGACCCAGTACTTC,CAWSMLGPQETQYF
NA,TRBJ1-2,TRBV5-1,NA,TGCGCCAGCAGGGGTGACACCGGGGGGACCTATGGCTACACCTTC,CASRGDTGGTYGYTF
NA,TRBJ2-1,TRBV6-1,NA,TGTGCCAGCAGACCCGGACCTTCTGGTGAGCAGTTCTTC,CASRPGPSGEQFF
TRBD2,TRBJ2-3,TRBV2,NA,TGTGCCAGCAGTGAAGCGTCCGGGACTAGCGGGACCATGGGGGGGACAAATACGCAGTATTTT,CASSEASGTSGTMGGTNTQYF
NA,TRBJ2-2,TRBV19,NA,TGTGCCAGTAGGAGGAGCGGGGAGCTGTTTTTT,CASRRSGELFF
NA,TRBJ2-3,TRBV5-1,NA,TGCGCCAGCAGCGGGGGCCGCCGGACTAACACAGGTACGCAGTATTTT,CASSGGRRTNTGTQYF
NA,TRBJ1-5,TRBV28,NA,TGTGCCAGCAGTTTCTCGTCGCAGGGCAATCAGCCCCAGCATTTT,CASSFSSQGNQPQHF
NA,TRBJ2-7,TRBV7-9,NA,TGTGCCAGCAGCTTTAAGGCAGCCGAGCAGTACTTC,CASSFKAAEQYF
NA,TRBJ2-5,TRBV11-2,NA,TGTGCCAGCAGCTTAGACAGTCGAGAGACCCAGTACTTC,CASSLDSRETQYF
TRBD1,TRBJ1-6,TRBV18,NA,TGTGCCAGCTCACCGACCGACAGGGCGAATTCACCCCTCCACTTT,CASSPTDRANSPLHF
NA,TRBJ2-6,TRBV9,NA,TGTGCCAGCAGCGTAGTTTCTCCAGCTGGGGCCAACGTCCTGACTTTC,CASSVVSPAGANVLTF
NA,TRBJ2-5,TRBV6-5,NA,TGTGCCAGCACCCTTCAAGAGACCCAGTACTTC,CASTLQETQYF
NA,TRBJ1-3,TRBV4-1,NA,TGCGCCAGCAGCGGAAGGGAAACAGGCACTGGAAACACCATATATTTT,CASSGRETGTGNTIYF
NA,TRBJ1-1,TRBV15,few,TGTGCCACCAGCAGGAGCCAATGGGGGAACACTGAAGCTTTCTTT,CATSRSQWGNTEAFF
NA,TRBJ1-6,TRBV6-5,NA,TGTGCCACCTCCTCCAGGGGCAGTAATTCACCCCTCCACTTT,CATSSRGSNSPLHF
NA,TRBJ1-1,TRBV5-1,NA,TGCGCCAGCAGCTTGGTCCAGGGGAACACTGAAGCTTTCTTT,CASSLVQGNTEAFF
NA,TRBJ2-7,TRBV5-8,NA,TGTGCCAGCAGCCCACAGGACTACGAGCAGTACTTC,CASSPQDYEQYF
NA,TRBJ2-1,TRBV5-6,NA,TGTGCCAGCAGCTTGTTTTCCCTGAAGGTCAACAATGAGCAGTTCTTC,CASSLFSLKVNNEQFF